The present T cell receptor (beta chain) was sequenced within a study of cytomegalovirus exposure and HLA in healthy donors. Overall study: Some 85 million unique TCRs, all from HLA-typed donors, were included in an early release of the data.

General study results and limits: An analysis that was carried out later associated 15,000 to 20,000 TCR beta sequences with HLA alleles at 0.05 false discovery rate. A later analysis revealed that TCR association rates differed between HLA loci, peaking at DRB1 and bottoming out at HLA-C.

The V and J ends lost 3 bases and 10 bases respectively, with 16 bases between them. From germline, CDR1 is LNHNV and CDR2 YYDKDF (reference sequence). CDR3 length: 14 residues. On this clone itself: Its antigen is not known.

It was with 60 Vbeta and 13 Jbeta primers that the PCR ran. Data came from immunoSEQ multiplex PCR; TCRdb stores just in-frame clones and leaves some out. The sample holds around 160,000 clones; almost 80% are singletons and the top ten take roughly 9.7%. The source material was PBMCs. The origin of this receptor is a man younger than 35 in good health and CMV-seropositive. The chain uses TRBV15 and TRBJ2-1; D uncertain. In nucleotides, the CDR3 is TGTGCCACCAGCAGCCGAACCGTGAGCACCGAGCAGTTCTTC. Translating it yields CATSSRTVSTEQFF.